This TCR beta chain was profiled in a study of cytomegalovirus exposure and HLA in healthy donors. In the case of this clone: As yet, its antigen is unknown.

The V gene's germline CDR1 is DFQATT and CDR2 SNEGSKA (reference sequence). CDR3 length: 11 residues. The V gene end was trimmed by 3 bases and the J gene end by 6 bases; junction bases not matched to a gene: 2. The PCR contained 60 Vbeta and 13 Jbeta primers. The method was immunoSEQ multiplex PCR; TCRdb's version includes in-frame clones alone and lacks a portion of them. The table includes around 150,000 clones, over 60% detected once. Study observations and caveats: Later analysis indicated greater clonal expansion among HLA-associated TCR beta chains than among equally common other chains.

Material for sequencing was PBMCs. The chain employs TRBV20-1 and TRBJ2-7; 7 bases agree with TRBD2. The clonotype originates from a woman in her 40s in good health and CMV-seronegative. CDR3 amino acids: CSARPGGEQYF. Written as DNA, the CDR3 is TGCAGTGCTAGGCCGGGGGGCGAGCAGTACTTC.